The 2 T cell receptor beta chains reported below all come from one sample, sequenced in a study of CD8+ T cells in alopecia areata. Treatment meaning: oral pan-JAK inhibitor, 5-10 mg twice daily. Sequencing relied on a cDNA template that was reverse transcribed from extracted RNA. Measured with immunoSEQ multiplex PCR; TCRdb has only the in-frame clones, and not every one. The sample lists roughly 230,000 clones, 40% to 45% occurring once. The sample consisted of CD4+ T cells sorted from blood, taken at roughly week 36, from a patient treated with tofacitinib. These receptors originate from a human donor with alopecia areata.

This clone has more than one count but fewer than ten. J is TRBJ1-4 and V is TRBV30, with D unclear. Trimming stripped 2 bases from V and 11 bases from J, with 9 bases between. The CDR3 contains 11 residues. Germline CDR1 reads GTSNPN; CDR2 reads SVGIG (reference sequence). The CDR3: CAWSIGPKLFF. DNA for the CDR3: TGTGCCTGGAGTATAGGGCCGAAACTGTTTTTT.

The V call is TRBV9, the J call TRBJ2-3; 7 nucleotides match TRBD1. The CDR3 spans 16 residues. Germline V gives CDR1 SGDLS, CDR2 YYNGEE. V lost 3 bases, J lost 2 bases, and 9 bases stayed unmatched. This chain's CDR3 is CASSAMGTAYTDTQYF. The CDR3 DNA follows: TGTGCCAGCAGCGCCATGGGGACAGCATACACAGATACGCAGTATTTT.